This passage covers 20 T cell receptor beta chains from one sample sequenced in a study of blood T cell repertoires in COVID-19. The protocol was immunoSEQ multiplex PCR, while the TCRdb copy is restricted to in-frame clones and leaves out a portion. Here the sample spans fewer than 350,000 clones, 65% to 90% being singletons. The sample taken for sequencing was peripheral blood. All receptors come from a woman in her 70s with COVID-19, enrolled during active disease.

Comments on this clone: The sample contains more than one DNA sequence encoding this CDR3. The chain uses TRBV6-5 and TRBJ1-1; 10 nucleotides line up with TRBD1. Germline CDR1 reads MNHEY; CDR2 reads SVGAGI. V shed 7 bases and J 3 bases; nucleotides not matched to a gene: 5. The CDR3 extends over 14 amino acids. The CDR3 nucleotides read TGTGCCAGCACTTCCGGACAGGGGGACACTGAAGCTTTCTTT. Its translation is CASTSGQGDTEAFF.

V gene TRBV7-2 combines with J gene TRBJ1-1; tentative D call: TRBD1 (5 bases). The CDR3 loop spans 16 amino acids. The germline V gene encodes CDR1 SGHTA and CDR2 FQGNSA. Between the trimmed V and J ends, which lost 5 bases and 4 bases, there was a span of 20 bases. The CDR3 region has the DNA TGTGCCAGCAGCCCAATTGGGCAGGGAGGTCCCACTGAAGCTTTCTTT. Its translation: CASSPIGQGGPTEAFF.

The chain has TRBV11-2 and TRBJ1-1; 9 bases are a match to TRBD1. V gave up 5 bases and J gave up 5 bases; unmatched junction bases: 12. The CDR3 spans 16 residues. Germline loops: CDR1 SGHAT, CDR2 FQNNGV. This chain's CDR3 is CASSALRTGERTEAFF. The CDR3 DNA is TGTGCCAGCAGCGCACTCAGGACAGGGGAGAGGACTGAAGCTTTCTTT.

The genes are TRBV30 and TRBJ1-4; tentatively, D is TRBD1 (5 bases). The germline V gene has CDR1 GTSNPN and CDR2 SVGIG (reference sequence). This CDR3 has 14 residues. Trimming removed 2 bases at V and 7 bases at J, with 14 bases between. CDR3 DNA: TGTGCCTGGAGTCCAGGGTCTGCTATTGAAAAACTGTTTTTT. This codes for CAWSPGSAIEKLFF.

The CDR3 nucleotides read TGTGCCAGCAGCGTAGAGACTAGCGGGGACCTAGATACGCAGTATTTT. Its protein is CASSVETSGDLDTQYF. The chain links TRBV9 to TRBJ2-3, with 11 bases fitting TRBD2. V trimming: 0 bases; J trimming: 5 bases; junction bases outside the gene matches: 5. This CDR3 contains 16 residues. Germline assignment: CDR1 SGDLS and CDR2 YYNGEE.

The rearrangement joins TRBV7-9 to TRBJ1-1; D remains ambiguous. Per the germline V gene, CDR1 is SEHNR and CDR2 is FQNEAQ (reference sequence). Trimming pared 1 base from V and 5 bases from J, leaving 8 bases between. There are 13 residues in the CDR3. CDR3 protein: CASSLGLETEAFF. Here the CDR3 DNA reads TGTGCCAGCAGCTTAGGGCTGGAGACTGAAGCTTTCTTT.

V gene TRBV6-5 combines with J gene TRBJ2-7; 9 bases agree with TRBD1. The CDR3 has 15 amino acids. V shed 4 bases, J shed 3 bases, and the junction held 7 bases outside the gene matches. The germline CDR1 and CDR2 sequences are MNHEY and SVGAGI. The CDR3 sequence is CASSFRDREFYEQYF. For the CDR3, the DNA is TGTGCCAGCAGTTTCCGGGACAGGGAATTCTACGAGCAGTACTTC.

The chain combines TRBV7-2 with TRBJ2-3, with TRBD2 matching over 7 bases. J was trimmed by 4 bases and V by 9 bases; bases with no gene match: 4. Germline CDR1 reads SGHTA; CDR2 reads FQGNSA. This CDR3 is 12 amino acids long. In DNA, the CDR3 is TGTGCCAGTCGACTAGCTGCAGATACGCAGTATTTT. This sequence encodes CASRLAADTQYF. The full variable domain, its missing parts supplied by reference TRBV7-2 and TRBJ2-3, is GAGVSQSPSNKVTEKGKDVELRCDPISGHTALYWYRQSLGQGLEFLIYFQGNSAPDKSGLPSDRFSAERTGGSVSTLTIQRTQQEDSAVYLCASRLAADTQYFGPGTRLTVL.

The chain has TRBV24-1 and TRBJ2-3, with TRBD1 identical over 7 bases. From germline, CDR1 is KGHDR and CDR2 SFDVKD. V was pared by 3 bases and J by 4 bases, with 3 bases of the junction left unmatched. The CDR3 spans 14 residues. This chain's CDR3 is CATSDLRGSDTQYF. The DNA of the CDR3 is TGTGCCACCAGTGATCTCAGGGGGTCAGATACGCAGTATTTT.

The rearrangement uses TRBV4-1 and TRBJ2-7; 13 bases line up with TRBD2. V shed 8 bases, J shed 3 bases, and the junction held 4 bases outside the gene matches. The germline V gene encodes CDR1 MGHRA and CDR2 YSYEKL. The CDR3 contains 14 residues. CDR3 in amino acids: CASSRLAGGYEQYF. CDR3 coding DNA: TGCGCCAGCTCTCGACTAGCGGGGGGCTACGAGCAGTACTTC.

This rearrangement joins TRBV4-3 to TRBJ2-7; D is possibly TRBD1 (5 bases). Germline loops: CDR1 LGHNA, CDR2 YSLEER. CDR3 length equals 16 residues. V was trimmed by 3 bases and J by 6 bases, leaving 21 bases between them. The CDR3 reads CASSQNGDSVAREQYF. The CDR3 region has the DNA TGCGCCAGCAGCCAGAACGGAGACAGCGTTGCTCGCGAGCAGTACTTC.

The chain uses TRBV19 and TRBJ1-5; D uncertain. The CDR3 consists of 15 residues. The ends were cut back, 3 bases at V and 0 bases at J, with 9 bases in the middle. Per germline, CDR1 LNHDA and CDR2 SQIVND (reference sequence). CDR3 coding DNA: TGTGCCAGTAGTATGGAGCAGTATAGCAATCAGCCCCAGCATTTT. It encodes CASSMEQYSNQPQHF.

This chain joins TRBV7-2 and TRBJ2-2; 8 nucleotides match TRBD2. Trimming at V came to 5 bases and at J to 4 bases, leaving 12 bases not matched to a gene. The CDR3 is 17 residues long. CDR1 SGHTA and CDR2 FQGNSA come from the germline V gene. The CDR3 nucleotides are TGTGCCAGCAGCCGGAACCCCCGGGAGGGGCGCACCGGGGAGCTGTTTTTT. This gives the protein CASSRNPREGRTGELFF.

The rearrangement joins TRBV11-2 to TRBJ1-2, with D possibly being TRBD1 (6 bases). V was trimmed by 1 base and J by 6 bases, leaving 15 bases between them. The CDR3 is 15 residues long. Germline loops: CDR1 SGHAT, CDR2 FQNNGV. CDR3 region: CASSLVSTGNDGYTF. In DNA form, the CDR3 reads TGTGCCAGCAGCTTAGTCTCGACAGGAAACGATGGCTACACCTTC. The complete variable domain, with remaining parts taken from reference TRBV11-2 and TRBJ1-2, reads EAGVAQSPRYKIIEKRQSVAFWCNPISGHATLYWYQQILGQGPKLLIQFQNNGVVDDSQLPKDRFSAERLKGVDSTLKIQPAKLEDSAVYLCASSLVSTGNDGYTFGSGTRLTVV.

This clone was observed a single time. The CDR3 sequence: CASRMGGTSGAETQYF. The CDR3 DNA is TGTGCCAGCAGGATGGGGGGGACTAGCGGGGCAGAGACCCAGTACTTC. The rearrangement links TRBV6-6 to TRBJ2-5; 13 positions agree with TRBD2. The CDR3 runs 16 residues. Germline-derived CDR1 and CDR2 are MNHNY and SVGAGI (reference sequence). The ends lost 6 bases at V and 4 bases at J; junction bases unmatched: 8.

This chain links TRBV5-1 with TRBJ1-2; 7 bases match TRBD1. Germline CDR1 is SGHRS and CDR2 is YFSETQ. The CDR3 loop spans 14 amino acids. V dropped 5 bases and J dropped 4; count of bases not matched to a gene: 8. This CDR3 is CASRPTGVTYGYTF. In nucleotides, the CDR3 is TGCGCCAGCAGACCCACAGGGGTGACCTATGGCTACACCTTC.

The chain joins TRBV27 to TRBJ2-2; 12 bases agree with TRBD1. Germline CDR1 and CDR2: MNHEY and SMNVEV (reference sequence). The length of the CDR3 is 17 residues. V lost 5 bases, J lost 8 bases, and 12 bases stayed unmatched. This CDR3 is CASSLRRPGQGAGELFF. CDR3 DNA sequence: TGTGCCAGCAGTCTACGCCGACCGGGACAGGGGGCAGGGGAGCTGTTTTTT.

V gene TRBV5-6 combines with J gene TRBJ2-3; 7 bases line up with TRBD2. The germline CDR1 and CDR2 sequences are SGHDT and YYEEEE. The CDR3 is made up of 14 amino acids. V was pared by 4 bases and J by 2 bases, with 4 bases of the junction left unmatched. In DNA, the CDR3 is TGTGCCAGCAGCGGGACTACCTTCACAGATACGCAGTATTTT. It translates to CASSGTTFTDTQYF. Supplemented by reference TRBV5-6 and TRBJ2-3, the full variable domain reads DAGVTQSPTHLIKTRGQQVTLRCSPKSGHDTVSWYQQALGQGPQFIFQYYEEEERQRGNFPDRFSGHQFPNYSSELNVNALLLGDSALYLCASSGTTFTDTQYFGPGTRLTVL.

The chain employs TRBV19 and TRBJ1-1; D is perhaps TRBD1 (5 bases). The CDR3 covers 14 residues. Trimming pared 3 bases from V and 2 bases from J, leaving 10 bases between. In germline, CDR1 is LNHDA, CDR2 SQIVND (reference sequence). CDR3: CASSIRGLNTEAFF. The CDR3 bases are TGTGCCAGTAGTATTAGGGGCCTCAACACTGAAGCTTTCTTT.

The V gene is TRBV27, the J gene TRBJ2-3; 12 bases are a match to TRBD2. There are 16 residues in the CDR3. Unmatched junction bases numbered 6, after V lost 5 bases and J lost 3 bases. Germline-derived CDR1 and CDR2 are MNHEY and SMNVEV (reference sequence). The CDR3 loop reads CASSLKTSGGTDTQYF. The CDR3 nucleotides are TGTGCCAGCAGTCTAAAGACTAGCGGGGGAACAGATACGCAGTATTTT.